This T cell receptor beta chain was retrieved from a study of CXCR3-negative and CXCR3-positive naive CD8 T cells. About the research overall: Overall TRB read output was around 130 million, and each library contained about 1.5 +/- 0.3 million reads.

Regarding this clonotype: Its cognate antigen is unknown.

Study-wide findings and caveats: Memory cells showed distinct TRBV-TRBJ patterns, while the two naive subsets matched.

Germline CDR1 and CDR2: MNHEY and SVGEGT. This CDR3 is 19 amino acids long. Libraries were UMI-labeled 5' RACE TRB cDNA. TCRdb re-called the 5' RACE reads; one entry per CDR3 protein, DNA not given. The listing contains more than 40,000 distinct CDR3 sequences. Every CD8+ T cell subset underwent triplicate sorting at 250,000 to 300,000 cells apiece. The authors gated naive CD8+ T cells as CD45RO-CCR7+CD27+CD95-. V usage is TRBV6-2 or TRBV6-3 and J usage is TRBJ1-5; the TCRdb call, TRBD1, lacks DNA for checking. The sequencing sample was made of naive CXCR3- CD8+ T cells from blood. Subset of the sample: CD45RO-CCR7+CD27+CD95- naive CD8+ T cells lacking CXCR3 (TNR3-). The origin of this receptor is a human donor in good health. Some clones in this sample may be carry-over from other donors' samples. The CDR3 here is CASSYSGDIQRDSNQPQHF.